The present entry profiles one TCR beta chain with its context. Its target is unknown. There are 12 residues in the CDR3. The germline V gene has CDR1 MDHEN and CDR2 SYDVKM. Trimming stripped 2 bases from V and 10 bases from J, with 12 bases between. The time point denotes: cycle 4 day 1 (C4D1), after around six weeks of nivolumab. Each patient's relapse followed autologous stem cell transplantation, and brentuximab vedotin exposure varied. Best responses were complete response, partial response or progressive disease. These data come from a study of PD-1 blockade in classical Hodgkin lymphoma. Findings and limits, study-wide: Compared with baseline, CD4+ but not CD8+ TCR diversity had risen significantly by C4D1.

Using immunoSEQ multiplex PCR, the repertoire was profiled, and TCRdb retains in-frame clones only, with some absent. The sample holds roughly 100,000 clones, more than 70% seen once. The sequence was obtained from a human donor with classical Hodgkin lymphoma. The V call is TRBV28, the J call TRBJ2-7; D perhaps matches TRBD1 (6 bases). Sequenced here: peripheral blood mononuclear cells (PBMCs), sampled before the fourth cycle of nivolumab. CDR3 in DNA: TGTGCCAGCAGTTTAGGGCAGGGGAAACAGTACTTC. Its translation: CASSLGQGKQYF.